The rows below give T cell receptor beta chains drawn from one sample of a study of T cell responses to AZD1222 COVID-19 vaccine. Sequencing used immunoSEQ multiplex PCR; TCRdb keeps in-frame clones, though not all of them. The sample has over 100,000 clones; under 90% are singletons. Sequencing used peripheral blood, obtained on day 0 of AZD1222 vaccination. The receptor set was obtained from an adult in good health. Each CDR3 is given with its conserved first and last residue. D genes are given only for firm matches. Expanded clones get a size class; other rows say once, few or many, or leave the size out.

d_gene: TRBD1
v_gene: TRBV6-5
abundance: NA
j_gene: TRBJ1-2
CDR3aa: CATGTGNYGYTF
CDR3nt: TGTGCCACCGGGACAGGAAACTATGGCTACACCTTC

d_gene: NA
v_gene: TRBV30
abundance: NA
j_gene: TRBJ2-2
CDR3aa: CAWIKADHTGELFF
CDR3nt: TGTGCCTGGATAAAAGCGGACCACACCGGGGAGCTGTTTTTT

d_gene: NA
v_gene: TRBV24-1
abundance: NA
j_gene: TRBJ1-5
CDR3aa: CATSDRGLNQPQHF
CDR3nt: TGTGCCACCAGTGATCGAGGACTCAATCAGCCCCAGCATTTT

d_gene: NA
v_gene: TRBV19
abundance: NA
j_gene: TRBJ1-1
CDR3aa: CASSIGPFLGTLVTEAFF
CDR3nt: TGTGCCAGTAGTATAGGCCCCTTTTTAGGGACTTTGGTCACTGAAGCTTTCTTT

d_gene: NA
v_gene: TRBV7-9
abundance: NA
j_gene: TRBJ2-1
CDR3aa: CASSLVGGEPYNEQFF
CDR3nt: TGTGCCAGCAGCTTAGTAGGTGGAGAGCCCTACAATGAGCAGTTCTTC

d_gene: TRBD1
v_gene: TRBV5-1
abundance: once
j_gene: TRBJ2-7
CDR3aa: CASSPNYRDRKSF
CDR3nt: TGCGCCAGCAGCCCGAACTACCGGGACAGGAAGAGCTTC

d_gene: NA
v_gene: TRBV4-1
abundance: NA
j_gene: TRBJ2-1
CDR3aa: CASSQVSRLNEQFF
CDR3nt: TGCGCCAGCAGCCAAGTTTCCCGACTGAATGAGCAGTTCTTC

d_gene: NA
v_gene: TRBV3-1/TRBV3-2
abundance: NA
j_gene: TRBJ1-3
CDR3aa: CASAQRSGNTIYF
CDR3nt: TGTGCCAGCGCACAGCGCTCTGGAAACACCATATATTTT

d_gene: NA
v_gene: TRBV5-1
abundance: NA
j_gene: TRBJ2-5
CDR3aa: CASSLLPRETQYF
CDR3nt: TGCGCCAGCAGCTTGCTCCCCAGAGAGACCCAGTACTTC

d_gene: NA
v_gene: TRBV3-1/TRBV3-2
abundance: NA
j_gene: TRBJ2-3
CDR3aa: CASSIGPEDTQYF
CDR3nt: TGTGCCAGCAGCATCGGCCCAGAGGATACGCAGTATTTT

d_gene: TRBD1
v_gene: TRBV3-1/TRBV3-2
abundance: NA
j_gene: TRBJ1-3
CDR3aa: CASSGGQGERNTIYF
CDR3nt: TGTGCCAGCAGCGGGGGACAGGGAGAAAGAAACACCATATATTTT

d_gene: NA
v_gene: TRBV2
abundance: NA
j_gene: TRBJ2-7
CDR3aa: CASSFFSTTYEQYF
CDR3nt: TGTGCCAGCAGTTTTTTCTCGACAACCTACGAGCAGTACTTC

d_gene: TRBD2
v_gene: TRBV6-1
abundance: NA
j_gene: TRBJ2-7
CDR3aa: CASSEGAGGYGQYF
CDR3nt: TGTGCCAGCAGTGAAGGAGCGGGGGGGTACGGGCAGTACTTC

d_gene: TRBD1
v_gene: TRBV6-5
abundance: NA
j_gene: TRBJ1-2
CDR3aa: CASSYSVGGNYGYTF
CDR3nt: TGTGCCAGCAGTTACTCGGTAGGGGGCAACTATGGCTACACCTTC

d_gene: NA
v_gene: TRBV5-1
abundance: NA
j_gene: TRBJ2-7
CDR3aa: CASSLAGWGEQYF
CDR3nt: TGCGCCAGCAGCTTGGCCGGGTGGGGCGAGCAGTACTTC

d_gene: NA
v_gene: TRBV28
abundance: NA
j_gene: TRBJ1-1
CDR3aa: CASTPGGGTEAFF
CDR3nt: TGTGCCAGCACCCCGGGTGGAGGCACTGAAGCTTTCTTT

d_gene: NA
v_gene: TRBV5-8
abundance: NA
j_gene: TRBJ1-1
CDR3aa: CASSLAGLVNTEAFF
CDR3nt: TGTGCCAGCAGCTTGGCGGGGCTAGTGAACACTGAAGCTTTCTTT